The 15 T cell receptor beta chains listed next were all sequenced from one sample in a study of cytomegalovirus exposure and HLA in healthy donors. Primers included in the PCR were 60 Vbeta and 13 Jbeta primers. Sequencing was performed with immunoSEQ multiplex PCR; in TCRdb, only in-frame clones are kept and a portion is missing. The sample holds over 200,000 clones, just under 70% seen once. Source material: PBMCs. The receptors here all came from a man between 40 and 49 years old in good health and CMV-seropositive.

The V call is TRBV7-3, the J call TRBJ2-2; possible D gene TRBD1, 6 bases. Trimming took 2 bases from V and 2 from J, leaving 9 bases between them. Germline V gives CDR1 SGHTA, CDR2 FQGTGA. The CDR3 contains 15 residues. DNA of the CDR3: TGTGCCAGCAGCTTAGGGGGCCCCAACACCGGGGAGCTGTTTTTT. Amino acid sequence: CASSLGGPNTGELFF.

V usage is TRBV28 and J usage is TRBJ2-7; TRBD2 matches 11 bases. Germline CDR1 reads MDHEN; CDR2 reads SYDVKM. Trimming removed 8 bases from V and 6 bases from J; junction bases left unmatched: 6. The CDR3 has 13 amino acids. The CDR3 nucleotides read TGTGCCAGCTCCTTAGCGGGGGGGCGCGAGCAGTACTTC. Encoded protein: CASSLAGGREQYF. The complete variable domain, with remaining parts taken from reference TRBV28 and TRBJ2-7, reads DVKVTQSSRYLVKRTGEKVFLECVQDMDHENMFWYRQDPGLGLRLIYFSYDVKMKEKGDIPEGYSVSREKKERFSLILESASTNQTSMYLCASSLAGGREQYFGPGTRLTVT.

The chain is built from TRBV4-3 and TRBJ1-3, with a tentative D call TRBD1 (6 bases). CDR1 and CDR2 from the germline V gene are LGHNA and YSLEER. V lost 4 bases and J lost 4, with 14 bases in between. CDR3 size: 15 residues. CDR3 sequence (DNA): TGCGCCAGCAGCCCTGGGGGACAACGAGGAAACACCATATATTTT. Translation: CASSPGGQRGNTIYF.

The CDR3 sequence: CASSSYAGELFF. The DNA of the CDR3 is TGTGCCAGCAGCTCTTATGCCGGGGAGCTGTTTTTT. This chain uses TRBV11-3 with TRBJ2-2; no firm D call. CDR1 is SGHNT, CDR2 YENEEA, per germline. V lost 4 bases and J lost 6, with 6 bases in between. CDR3 length: 12 amino acids.

The rearrangement uses TRBV4-1 and TRBJ1-2; the D is unclear. Germline loops: CDR1 MGHRA, CDR2 YSYEKL. CDR3 length: 14 residues. V shed 7 bases and J shed 3 bases, with 15 bases lying between them. The CDR3 reads CASTPGGQYYGYTF. CDR3 nucleotide sequence: TGCGCCAGCACCCCCGGAGGGCAATACTATGGCTACACCTTC.

The V call is TRBV7-2, the J call TRBJ2-5; 12 bases map to TRBD2. Germline V CDR1 and CDR2: SGHTA, FQGNSA. The J segment lost 4 bases and the V segment lost 5 bases, leaving 8 bases of the junction unmatched. There are 16 residues in the CDR3. CDR3 coding DNA: TGTGCCAGCAGCCTCGCTAGCGGGGGGGCCCGAGAGACCCAGTACTTC. Its protein is CASSLASGGARETQYF.

The chain employs TRBV7-6 and TRBJ1-5; unclear D gene. CDR1 SGHVS and CDR2 FNYEAQ come from the germline V gene. The CDR3 consists of 13 residues. Deletions cut 5 bases from V and 7 bases from J, with 12 bases between. The CDR3 DNA follows: TGTGCCAGCAGCGACGACATATACCAGCCCCAGCATTTT. Residues: CASSDDIYQPQHF.

CDR3 amino acids: CASSVGGGTEAFF. As DNA, the CDR3 is TGTGCCAGCAGTGTGGGGGGGGGCACTGAAGCTTTCTTT. The chain has TRBV2 and TRBJ1-1, with D perhaps matching TRBD1 (5 bases). Germline V gene lookup returns CDR1 SNHLY and CDR2 FYNNEI. V dropped 4 bases and J dropped 4 bases, with 10 bases sitting between them. CDR3 size: 13 residues.

This clone was recorded once. The V call is TRBV5-1, the J call TRBJ1-2; 8 bases are shared with TRBD1. Germline assignment: CDR1 SGHRS and CDR2 YFSETQ. J was trimmed by 0 bases and V by 4 bases; bases with no gene match: 5. The CDR3 contains 15 residues. This CDR3 reads CASSPTGAPNYGYTF. CDR3 nucleotides: TGCGCCAGCAGCCCGACAGGGGCCCCTAACTATGGCTACACCTTC.

This sequence joins TRBV7-9 and TRBJ1-5; a weak D match, TRBD1 (5 bases). The germline V and J ends were trimmed by 2 bases and 11 bases, with 13 bases remaining between them. CDR1 and CDR2 (germline): SEHNR, FQNEAQ (reference sequence). The CDR3 loop spans 13 amino acids. The CDR3 sequence is CASSLRLDTAQHF. In nucleotides, the CDR3 is TGTGCCAGCAGCTTACGACTGGACACCGCCCAGCATTTT.

The chain has TRBV29-1 and TRBJ2-3; 11 bases align to TRBD2. Per germline, CDR1 SQVTM and CDR2 ANQGSEA. The trim removed 2 bases at V and 1 base at J, leaving 2 bases unmatched. The CDR3 contains 15 residues. CDR3 amino acids: CSVERTSGRTDTQYF. CDR3 nucleotide sequence: TGCAGCGTTGAACGGACTAGCGGGCGCACAGATACGCAGTATTTT.

V gene TRBV6-4 combines with J gene TRBJ2-3; a possible D gene is TRBD1 (5 bases). The CDR3 spans 13 residues. The germline V gene has CDR1 MRHNA and CDR2 SNTAGT. V lost 3 bases, J lost 2 bases, and 6 bases lay in between. CDR3 nucleotides: TGTGCCAGCAGTGAGGGGCTCACAGATACGCAGTATTTT. It encodes CASSEGLTDTQYF.

The DNA of the CDR3 is TGTGCCAGCAGCAAAGCCTACCGGGACTCCCACCCCCTCCACTTT. Translation gives CASSKAYRDSHPLHF. This chain links TRBV21-1 with TRBJ1-6. TRBV21-1 is marked as a pseudogene. The CDR3 totals 15 residues.

This chain links TRBV5-4 with TRBJ1-2; the D gene is possibly TRBD1 (5 bases). This CDR3 region has 15 residues. Germline loops: CDR1 SGHNT, CDR2 YYREEE (reference sequence). Trimming left V 2 bases short and J 8 bases short, with 19 bases between. CDR3 loop: CASSFVGIQGHGYTF. The CDR3 DNA follows: TGTGCCAGCAGCTTCGTGGGTATTCAGGGCCACGGCTACACCTTC.

This chain connects TRBV6-5 to TRBJ1-1, with a tentative D call TRBD1 (5 bases). The CDR3 sequence is 15 residues long. Deletions cut 2 bases from V and 6 bases from J, with 16 bases between. Germline values: CDR1 MNHEY, CDR2 SVGAGI. The CDR3 region has the DNA TGTGCCAGCAGTTACGCGCCAGGAGCGGGGCCTGAAGCTTTCTTT. This translates into CASSYAPGAGPEAFF.